The sequence of this T cell receptor beta chain was determined in a study of T cells in Graves' hyperthyroidism and ophthalmopathy (dated by TCRdb to between 2017 and 2020). Broadly, across the study: Peripheral blood was collected at initial diagnosis, before any treatment. To identify distinguishing TCR V-J signatures, a discovery cohort of some 99 patients was used, comprising 43 with Graves' ophthalmopathy and around 60 with stable Graves' hyperthyroidism. Whether ophthalmopathy could be predicted prospectively was tested in an independent validation cohort made up of some 20 hyperthyroidism patients plus 17 patients who later progressed to ophthalmopathy. The 95 to 100 discovery patients were randomly split 7:3 into training and test sets. The study also compared thyroid tissue and blood T-cell repertoires from more than five Graves' hyperthyroidism patients. After sampling, hyperthyroidism patients received methimazole starting at 30 mg daily, and ophthalmopathy patients received high-dose intravenous methylprednisolone. The paper describes TCR Vbeta CDR3 sequencing of 140 or so peripheral blood samples, made up of some 40 ophthalmopathy patients, around 78 hyperthyroidism patients and around 17 progressor patients.

Amplification of TCR beta CDR3 regions was carried out from RNA transcripts. For the first round of RT-PCR on the TCR CDR3, the HTBI primer set was used together with the Qiagen OneStep RT-PCR kit. Libraries were constructed in a second round of multiplex PCR, after which size selection and purification were carried out. The libraries were sequenced on an Illumina HiSeq2000 using paired-end 100 bp reads. The study's processing was this. Raw data were processed with SOAPnuke, discarding reads with adapters, uncalled bases, mean Phred below 15, or no exact constant-primer or identifier match. High-quality paired reads were merged using COPE v1.2.5, and each unique nucleotide sequence was defined as a clonotype. MiTCR v1.1 was used to align the clonotypes against IMGT TRBV, TRBD and TRBJ reference segments. Only V-J combinations with frequency above 0.0001, covering 99% to 99.2% of repertoires, were analysed. A TCS score was defined as the ratio of F50 (clonal expansion) to E x V (chaos), with BLOSUM62-based TCRdist applied between CDR3 peptides within each V-J. Welch's t-statistics and random forest reduced 500 to 650 V-J features to about 12, which were used in a naive Bayes classifier (R e1071). TCRdb reworked the public reads: Q25 trimming with fastp, MiXCR clone assembly, productive beta chains retained. One record per CDR3 amino acid sequence lists the most common genes and DNA. TCRdb assigned the V and J calls; the authors' analysis was not used. The sample table records more than 450,000 distinct CDR3 sequences; just under 20% of these occur just once. The ten largest clones capture roughly 50% of the sample.

In the ophthalmopathy patients, disease was moderately to severely active, with a Clinical Activity Score of 3 or more, a NOSPECS grade of 4 or more, and a duration of less than 3 months. The study excluded patients with uncontrolled infections, other autoimmune diseases, pregnancy or lactation. Diagnoses were established on the basis of clinical symptoms, serum thyroxine and TRAb, thyroid ultrasound, and orbital computed tomography. Ficoll-Paque density gradient centrifugation was used to isolate PBMCs from about 10 ml of fresh peripheral blood. Total RNA was extracted using Trizol reagent, and RNA quality was assessed on an Agilent 2100 Bioanalyzer. At least ten counts were recorded for this clonotype. No antigen is known for it. Qualities for individual bases were not recorded, and no much larger clone is one base off. The CDR3 numbers 14 residues from cysteine through phenylalanine. Of all the DNA, just the CDR3 is kept, 42 bases in frame from base 1. V is pared back by 7 bases and J by 3 bases, with 13 bases lying between the germline termini. CDR1 and CDR2, per the germline V gene, are MDHEN and SYDVKM.

General study outcomes and caveats: In validation, the model predicted progression to ophthalmopathy a median of about 5.9 months before onset, with over 60% sensitivity and roughly 79% specificity. In cross-validation, a model built on a 13 V-J signature told ophthalmopathy apart from stable hyperthyroidism with just under 90% sensitivity and approximately 84% specificity, and in testing the same model reached 80%/75%. Most expanded thyroid clonotypes (frequency above 0.001) were also detected in blood, a finding suggesting that blood repertoires may reflect thyroid immune responses. Sample size was not statistically predetermined, and investigators were not blinded to group allocation.

The sequence links TRBV28 to TRBJ1-5, with TRBD1 as a weak D call on 5 bases. This sequence originates from a man aged 35 to 55 with Graves' ophthalmopathy. Input material: blood. The CDR3 protein: CASTDRHFNQPQHF. The DNA reads as follows: TGTGCCAGCACTGACAGACATTTCAATCAGCCCCAGCATTTT.